A selection of T cell receptor beta chains follows, all from one sample in a study of T cells in Graves' hyperthyroidism and ophthalmopathy. TCRdb processed the multiplex PCR reads anew with MiXCR; each CDR3 protein has one entry. The sample contains about 560,000 distinct CDR3 sequences, less than 15% of which appear only once. Sequencing was done on a sample of blood. All receptors derive from a woman aged 40 to 50 with Graves' hyperthyroidism. The CDR3 runs from the conserved cysteine through the conserved F or W. Each record gives: V gene, D gene, J gene, clone size, CDR3 DNA, CDR3 protein. The D gene is left open where the match is weak. Clone size is shown for a subset of rows, as once, few, many or a class of expanded clone.

V gene: TRBV15; D gene: TRBD2; J gene: TRBJ2-1; clone size: many; CDR3 DNA: TGTGCCACCAGCCGAGTAACGACCGGGACTAGCGGGTCAAATGAGCAGTTCTTC; CDR3 protein: CATSRVTTGTSGSNEQFF
V gene: TRBV27; D gene: TRBD2; J gene: TRBJ2-1; clone size: many; CDR3 DNA: TGTGCCAGCACGCGTAGCGGGAGAGGGTACAATGAGCAGTTCTTC; CDR3 protein: CASTRSGRGYNEQFF
V gene: TRBV28; D gene: NA; J gene: TRBJ1-2; clone size: many; CDR3 DNA: TGTGCCAGCAGGCCTACAGACAGGAGAAACTATGGCTACACCTTC; CDR3 protein: CASRPTDRRNYGYTF
V gene: TRBV3-1; D gene: TRBD2; J gene: TRBJ2-7; clone size: many; CDR3 DNA: TGTGCCAGCAGCCAGACTAGCAACTACGAGCAGTACTTC; CDR3 protein: CASSQTSNYEQYF
V gene: TRBV29-1; D gene: TRBD2; J gene: TRBJ2-1; clone size: NA; CDR3 DNA: TGCAGCGTTCGGGCGGGAGGGCCTCATGAGCAGTTCTTC; CDR3 protein: CSVRAGGPHEQFF
V gene: TRBV30; D gene: NA; J gene: TRBJ2-4; clone size: few; CDR3 DNA: TGTGCCTGGAGTGCTTCGGGCCATAGCGCTTCAGCCAAAAACATTCAGTACTTC; CDR3 protein: CAWSASGHSASAKNIQYF
V gene: TRBV27; D gene: NA; J gene: TRBJ2-3; clone size: many; CDR3 DNA: TGTGCCAGCAGTTCGCTGGTTTGGGATACGCAGTATTTT; CDR3 protein: CASSSLVWDTQYF
V gene: TRBV9; D gene: NA; J gene: TRBJ2-5; clone size: few; CDR3 DNA: TGTGCCAGCAGCGTAGCGGACAGACCCCCAGAGACCCAGTACTTC; CDR3 protein: CASSVADRPPETQYF
V gene: TRBV29-1; D gene: NA; J gene: TRBJ1-2; clone size: NA; CDR3 DNA: TGCAGCGTTGAGCCCAGTGGGGCAGTATATGGCTACACCTTC; CDR3 protein: CSVEPSGAVYGYTF
V gene: TRBV4-1; D gene: NA; J gene: TRBJ2-2; clone size: NA; CDR3 DNA: TGCGCCAGCAGCCAAGAAAATCCGGTCAGGGATCGCAAGCGGGAGCTGTTTTTT; CDR3 protein: CASSQENPVRDRKRELFF
V gene: TRBV6-2/TRBV6-3; D gene: TRBD2; J gene: TRBJ2-1; clone size: many; CDR3 DNA: TGTGCCAGCAGTTACACACAATGGACTAGCGCCTTTGCGGGTGAGCAGTTCTTC; CDR3 protein: CASSYTQWTSAFAGEQFF
V gene: TRBV2; D gene: NA; J gene: TRBJ1-5; clone size: many; CDR3 DNA: TGTGCCAGCAGTGAAATTTCGGGGAATCAGCCCCAGCATTTT; CDR3 protein: CASSEISGNQPQHF
V gene: TRBV11-3; D gene: TRBD2; J gene: TRBJ2-7; clone size: NA; CDR3 DNA: TGTGCCAGCAGCGGGGGGGGGGGGAGGGCCCCCGACGGGCAGTACTTC; CDR3 protein: CASSGGGGRAPDGQYF